The 20 T cell receptor beta chains presented below share a single source sample, sequenced in a study of tumor-infiltrating lymphocytes in primary liver carcinoma. Unsorted whole blood yielded blood RNA, and germline DNA was extracted as well. Researchers generated TCR beta cDNA from 500 ng of total RNA, relying on a constant-region primer. A slightly modified ARM-PCR protocol with three nested multiplex PCR rounds produced these TCR beta libraries. The two initial PCR rounds, approximately 10 cycles each, used TRBV1-TRBV30 forward and C-beta reverse primers. TCRdb re-analysed the multiplex PCR reads in MiXCR, keeping a single row per CDR3 protein. This sample has fewer than 350,000 distinct CDR3 sequences, with approximately 65% found just once. The sample was peripheral blood. Receptors were obtained from a man aged 35-49 years with primary liver carcinoma and hepatitis B virus infection.

This clonotype appeared once. The chain employs TRBV10-3 and TRBJ2-1; 9 bases align to TRBD2. Trimming at V came to 8 bases and at J to 8 bases, leaving 13 bases not matched to a gene. Germline V lookup: CDR1 ENHRY, CDR2 SYGVKD. This CDR3 region has 15 residues. CDR3 coding DNA: TGTGCCATCGGCGGGTCGCGGGAGGGACGCCATGAGCAGTTCTTC. It codes for CAIGGSREGRHEQFF.

Notes on this clonotype: This may come from a read error, since a much larger clone is one base off. The J gene is TRBJ2-7, the V gene TRBV12-3 or TRBV12-4; TRBD1 or TRBD2 may be the D gene (5 bases each). The CDR3 is made up of 13 amino acids. CDR3 sequence: CARSLRGADEQYF. The CDR3 region has the DNA TGTGCCAGAAGTTTAAGAGGGGCTGACGAGCAGTACTTC.

At least ten counts were recorded for this clonotype. V and J are TRBV11-1 and TRBJ2-7, with D unresolved. V was cut by 5 bases and J by 3 bases, with 8 bases left in between. This CDR3 has 12 residues. CDR1 is SGHAT and CDR2 is FQDESV in the germline V gene (reference sequence). The CDR3: CASSRTDYEQYF. In DNA form, the CDR3 reads TGTGCCAGCAGCCGGACGGACTACGAGCAGTACTTC.

With respect to this clonotype: This could be a read error, since a much larger clone is one nucleotide away. The chain employs TRBV6-1 and TRBJ1-4; 8 bases align to TRBD1. The CDR3 runs to 14 residues. Germline CDR1 and CDR2: MNHNS and SASEGT. The CDR3 here is CAISVDRENEKLFF. In nucleotides, the CDR3 is TGTGCCATCAGTGTGGACAGGGAGAATGAAAAACTGTTTTTT.

A remark on this clonotype: This may be a read error, as it is one base from a much larger clone. V and J are TRBV4-2 and TRBJ1-2; 12 bases fit TRBD1. Germline V gives CDR1 LGHNA, CDR2 YNFKEQ. The CDR3 has 17 residues. The V gene end was trimmed by 1 base and the J gene end by 4 bases; junction bases not matched to a gene: 7. CDR3 sequence reads: CASSQAGTGGKIYGYTF. The CDR3 DNA reads as TGTGCCAGCAGCCAAGCCGGGACAGGGGGCAAGATCTATGGCTACACCTTC.

Concerning this clonotype: A read error may explain this, as a much larger clone is one base away. The chain couples TRBV6-2 or TRBV6-3 to TRBJ2-7; D not resolved. Germline CDR1 reads MNHEY; CDR2 reads SVGEGT. The CDR3 is made up of 12 amino acids. This CDR3 reads CASSYPGYEHYF. CDR3 coding DNA: TGTGCCAGCAGTTACCCAGGCTACGAGCATTACTTC.

This clonotype turned up a few times. J is TRBJ1-2 and V is TRBV28; maybe TRBD1 (5 bases). Germline CDR1 reads MDHEN; CDR2 reads SYDVKM. Trimming took off 8 bases at V and 8 bases at J, with 15 bases between the two ends. The CDR3 has 12 amino acids. CDR3 nucleotides: TGTGCCAGCCAAAAACAGGTCCGCGGCTACACCTTC. This gives the protein CASQKQVRGYTF.

This clonotype was counted at least ten times. CDR3 in DNA: TGTGCCAGCAGCTCCAGGCGGGGGCCGAGTCAGCCCCAGCATTTT. Amino acid sequence: CASSSRRGPSQPQHF. This chain connects TRBV6-5 to TRBJ1-5; perhaps TRBD1 as D (6 bases). The CDR3 loop spans 15 amino acids. Germline values: CDR1 MNHEY, CDR2 SVGAGI. V was pared by 6 bases and J by 6 bases, with 18 bases between.

This chain links TRBV6-6 with TRBJ2-4, with a weak D call TRBD1 (8 bases). Deletions cut 6 bases from V and 1 base from J, with 19 bases between. Germline V gene sequence: CDR1 MNHNY, CDR2 SVGAGI (reference sequence). CDR3 length: 17 residues. CDR3 coding DNA: TGTGCCAGCAGCACAGGGGGGACTATTGGGGCCAAAAACATTCAGTACTTC. It encodes CASSTGGTIGAKNIQYF.

The V gene is TRBV7-9, the J gene TRBJ2-5, with 10 nucleotides matching TRBD1. The CDR3 extends over 14 amino acids. The germline V gene encodes CDR1 SEHNR and CDR2 FQNEAQ (reference sequence). With V trimmed by 4 bases and J by 4 bases, 3 bases remained unmatched. The CDR3 protein is CASSSGQGVETQYF. The CDR3 DNA reads as TGTGCCAGCAGCTCCGGACAGGGGGTAGAGACCCAGTACTTC.

This clonotype was recorded a few times. A much larger clone sits a single nucleotide away, making a read error possible. This chain uses TRBV6-1 with TRBJ2-1; 11 bases map to TRBD2. The germline V gene encodes CDR1 MNHNS and CDR2 SASEGT. The CDR3 spans 12 residues. In DNA form, the CDR3 reads TGTGCCAGCAGCATCTTAGCGGGAGGGCTACACTTC. This sequence encodes CASSILAGGLHF.

This chain joins TRBV18 and TRBJ1-1; D not resolved. Germline V lookup: CDR1 KGHSH, CDR2 LQKENI. The CDR3 is made up of 13 amino acids. The ends were cut back, 5 bases at V and 7 bases at J, with 14 bases in the middle. This CDR3 is CASSVDSDGEAFF. For the CDR3, the DNA is TGTGCCAGCTCAGTGGACTCGGACGGTGAAGCTTTCTTT.

This clonotype was seen at least ten times. The junction does not match germline at one end; this may be a read error. V gene TRBV11-1 combines with J gene TRBJ2-1; D is perhaps TRBD1 (5 bases). The CDR3 sequence is 8 residues long. The germline V gene encodes CDR1 SGHAT and CDR2 FQDESV (reference sequence). The CDR3 here is CASSLGDF. The CDR3 nucleotides read TGTGCCAGCAGCCTAGGGGACTTC.

To note about this clonotype: A much more abundant neighbour one base away suggests this may be a read error. V is TRBV5-6 and J is TRBJ1-4, with TRBD1 matching 8 bases. There are 16 residues in the CDR3. In germline, CDR1 is SGHDT, CDR2 YYEEEE. The CDR3 bases are TGTGCCGGCAGCTTATACAGGGGGATATCTAATGAAAAACTGTTTTTT. This gives the protein CAGSLYRGISNEKLFF.

A word on this clonotype: A much larger clonotype is one base distant, so this may be a read error. The chain carries TRBV11-2 and TRBJ2-3; D is unresolved. Germline-derived CDR1 and CDR2 are SGHAT and FQNNGV. The CDR3 runs to 15 residues. The CDR3 nucleotides read TGTGCCAACAGCTTAGGTGGGATTCCCACAGATACGCAGTATTTT. Protein product: CANSLGGIPTDTQYF.

On this clonotype itself: A much larger clone lies a single base off, so this may be a read error. The chain carries TRBV29-1 and TRBJ2-7; 9 nucleotides line up with TRBD1. The CDR3 runs to 13 residues. The germline gives CDR1 SQVTM, CDR2 ANQGSEA. CDR3 region: CNVDRGQGYEQYF. The DNA for the CDR3 is TGCAACGTTGATCGGGGACAGGGCTACGAGCAGTACTTC.

Concerning this clonotype: One end of the junction fails to match germline, which may point to a read error. The genes are TRBV4-1 and TRBJ1-2; 9 bases line up with TRBD1. The CDR3 has 17 amino acids. CDR1 is MGHRA, CDR2 YSYEKL, per germline. The CDR3 DNA is TGCGCCAGCAACCAAGAACAGGGACAGGGTAGAATCTATGGCTACACCTTC. This translates into CASNQEQGQGRIYGYTF.

A few counts support this clonotype. The chain couples TRBV12-3 or TRBV12-4 to TRBJ2-2, with 7 nucleotides matching TRBD1. With 5 bases clipped from V and 0 bases from J, the junction kept 9 bases outside the gene matches. The CDR3 length is 17 residues. In DNA, the CDR3 is TGTGCCAGCAGTCTACAGGGGCGTCCTCCGAACACCGGGGAGCTGTTTTTT. This gives the protein CASSLQGRPPNTGELFF.

This clonotype has only a few counts. The V call is TRBV4-2, the J call TRBJ2-7; TRBD1 matches 7 bases. From germline, CDR1 is LGHNA and CDR2 YNFKEQ. The length of the CDR3 is 13 residues. After removal of 1 base from V and 10 bases from J, the junction contained 7 bases not matched to a gene. The CDR3 is CASSQVGQGVQYF. CDR3 nucleotides: TGTGCCAGCAGCCAAGTAGGGCAGGGGGTACAGTACTTC.

A note on this clonotype: A read error may explain this, as a much larger clone is one base away. This sequence joins TRBV6-1 and TRBJ2-7, with D possibly matching TRBD2 (5 bases). Germline lookup yields CDR1 MNHNS and CDR2 SASEGT. The CDR3 runs to 13 residues. CDR3 in amino acids: CTSSAGLLYEQYF. The CDR3 DNA sequence: TGTACCAGCAGTGCCGGACTTCTCTACGAGCAGTACTTC.